This passage covers 26 T cell receptor beta chains from one sample sequenced in a study of blood T cell repertoires in COVID-19 (dated by TCRdb to 2018 to 2020). Libraries were built with the immunoSEQ multiplex PCR assay. Imported from immuneACCESS, the table was reduced by TCRdb to in-frame sequences with V and J called. These copies leave out some clones; in studies compared against another copy, an unresolved V gene accounts for under half, and the cause of the remainder is not known. The sample table holds 200,000 to 250,000 clones, of which 70% to 85% were seen once. The ten largest clones take up 15% of the sample. Sample: PBMCs or T cells enriched from blood (not recorded which). Every receptor here comes from a man aged 35-49 years who had recovered from COVID-19.

This sequence joins TRBV15 and TRBJ1-1, with TRBD1 matching 9 bases. Germline assignment: CDR1 LNHNV and CDR2 YYDKDF (reference sequence). The V gene end was trimmed by 6 bases and the J gene end by 3 bases; junction bases not matched to a gene: 5. The CDR3 is 14 residues long. CDR3 bases: TGTGCCACCAGGCCCGGGACAGGGTACACTGAAGCTTTCTTT. Protein: CATRPGTGYTEAFF.

This clone was seen a handful of times. The chain employs TRBV6-5 and TRBJ1-5; 9 nucleotides align to TRBD1. Germline lookup yields CDR1 MNHEY and CDR2 SVGAGI. V was clipped by 0 bases and J by 2 bases; unmatched bases: 2. The CDR3 sequence is 16 residues long. The CDR3: CASSYSRTGGNQPQHF. The CDR3, as DNA: TGTGCCAGCAGTTACTCGAGGACAGGGGGCAATCAGCCCCAGCATTTT.

The chain uses TRBV5-4 and TRBJ1-2, with 10 nucleotides matching TRBD1. This CDR3 region has 16 residues. Germline CDR1 is SGHNT and CDR2 is YYREEE (reference sequence). J was trimmed by 6 bases and V by 4 bases; bases with no gene match: 12. The CDR3 loop is CASSPPGTGVGNGYTF. In DNA form, the CDR3 reads TGTGCCAGCAGCCCTCCCGGGACAGGGGTTGGGAATGGCTACACCTTC.

V is TRBV7-3 and J is TRBJ2-5; TRBD2 matches 12 bases. The germline V gene has CDR1 SGHTA and CDR2 FQGTGA. CDR3 size: 15 residues. Trimming at V came to 4 bases and at J to 4 bases, leaving 4 bases not matched to a gene. The CDR3 spells CASSSGLAGTETQYF. CDR3 DNA sequence: TGTGCCAGCAGCTCCGGACTAGCGGGAACAGAGACCCAGTACTTC.

The chain joins TRBV7-9 to TRBJ1-1; D uncertain. V lost 1 base and J 6 bases, leaving 12 bases between the germline ends. The CDR3 extends over 14 amino acids. The germline V gene encodes CDR1 SEHNR and CDR2 FQNEAQ (reference sequence). CDR3 DNA: TGTGCCAGCAGCTTAGAGGGCGGGGTCGCTGAAGCTTTCTTT. Amino acid sequence: CASSLEGGVAEAFF.

The CDR3 is CASSLRGDSLRETQYF. The CDR3 DNA sequence: TGCGCCAGCAGCTTGCGGGGGGACTCCTTGAGGGAGACCCAGTACTTC. V gene TRBV5-1 combines with J gene TRBJ2-5; 7 nucleotides align to TRBD2. Germline V gene sequence: CDR1 SGHRS, CDR2 YFSETQ. The CDR3 is 16 amino acids. Germline trimming cut 1 base from V and 5 bases from J; bases unmatched to any gene: 11.

The chain has TRBV10-1 and TRBJ1-2; TRBD1 is a possible D gene (5 bases). This CDR3 region has 13 residues. In germline, CDR1 is WNHNN, CDR2 SYGVQD (reference sequence). V was pared by 2 bases and J by 4 bases, with 8 bases between. Written as DNA, the CDR3 is TGCGCCAGCAGTGAGGACAGAACCTATGGCTACACCTTC. Residues: CASSEDRTYGYTF.

CDR3 region: CASSLTGVTGELFF. For the CDR3, the DNA is TGTGCCAGCAGTTTGACAGGGGTGACCGGGGAGCTGTTTTTT. This chain connects TRBV27 to TRBJ2-2; 8 bases align to TRBD1. V was clipped by 3 bases and J by 5 bases; unmatched bases: 2. The length of the CDR3 is 14 residues. The germline gives CDR1 MNHEY, CDR2 SMNVEV (reference sequence).

The chain recombines TRBV2 with TRBJ2-5, with 11 bases lining up with TRBD2. The ends lost 0 bases at V and 7 bases at J; junction bases unmatched: 7. Germline assignment: CDR1 SNHLY and CDR2 FYNNEI. This CDR3 has 16 residues. The CDR3 nucleotides read TGTGCCAGCAGTGAAGCTAGCGGGAGGGTTTTCGGGACCCAGTACTTC. Translated: CASSEASGRVFGTQYF. The full variable domain, with the rest looked up from reference TRBV2 and TRBJ2-5, is EPEVTQTPSHQVTQMGQEVILRCVPISNHLYFYWYRQILGQKVEFLVSFYNNEISEKSEIFDDQFSVERPDGSNFTLKIRSTKLEDSAMYFCASSEASGRVFGTQYFGPGTRLLVL.

This clone has only a few counts. The V gene is TRBV5-1, the J gene TRBJ2-7; D is undetermined. The CDR3 loop spans 14 amino acids. V lost 0 bases and J 1 base, leaving 8 bases between the germline ends. Germline V CDR1 and CDR2: SGHRS, YFSETQ. CDR3 bases: TGCGCCAGCAGCTTGGAGCCTGCTTCCTACGAGCAGTACTTC. This codes for CASSLEPASYEQYF.

The gene calls are TRBV6-5 and TRBJ2-7; the match to TRBD2 covers 8 bases. This CDR3 has 13 amino acids. Germline CDR1 is MNHEY and CDR2 is SVGAGI. V trimming: 4 bases; J trimming: 5 bases; junction bases outside the gene matches: 4. This CDR3 is CASSLPGLDEQYF. The CDR3 bases are TGTGCCAGCAGTTTACCGGGACTAGACGAGCAGTACTTC.

CDR3 sequence (DNA): TGCGCCAGCAGCGCCCAACAGGGGGCACTGGAAAAACTGTTTTTT. This translates into CASSAQQGALEKLFF. The chain employs TRBV5-1 and TRBJ1-4; the match to TRBD1 covers 9 bases. With 4 bases clipped from V and 8 bases from J, the junction kept 9 bases outside the gene matches. This CDR3 comprises 15 residues. Germline values: CDR1 SGHRS, CDR2 YFSETQ.

This sequence joins TRBV4-2 and TRBJ2-5, with D tentatively TRBD1 (5 bases). Germline V gene data show CDR1 as LGHNA and CDR2 as YNFKEQ. There are 14 residues in the CDR3. Trimming cost V 4 bases and J 5 bases, with 14 bases left between them. Here the CDR3 DNA reads TGTGCCAGCAGCCCAGGCAGGGCCAAGGAGACCCAGTACTTC. Amino acid sequence: CASSPGRAKETQYF.

This rearrangement joins TRBV2 to TRBJ1-4; D unresolved. The CDR3 loop spans 11 amino acids. Germline CDR1 and CDR2: SNHLY and FYNNEI. V lost 3 bases and J 8 bases, leaving 4 bases between the germline ends. The DNA of the CDR3 is TGTGCCAGCAGTGAGAGGGAAAAACTGTTTTTT. As protein: CASSEREKLFF.

This clone was seen more than once but under ten times. The gene calls are TRBV12-5 and TRBJ1-5; D is undetermined. This CDR3 has 13 residues. Trimming took 7 bases from V and 11 from J, leaving 18 bases between them. Germline CDR1 is LGHNT and CDR2 is FRNRAP. The CDR3 sequence: CASASSDVGTQHF. For the CDR3, the DNA is TGTGCTAGTGCCTCTTCTGATGTCGGGACCCAGCATTTT.

V and J are TRBV6-5 and TRBJ2-5, with D tentatively TRBD2 (6 bases). Trimming removed 4 bases from V and 4 bases from J, with 10 bases in between. CDR1 and CDR2 from the germline V gene are MNHEY and SVGAGI. The CDR3 runs 13 residues. Here the CDR3 DNA reads TGTGCCAGCAGTTCGCGGGACCGAGAGACCCAGTACTTC. It is translated as CASSSRDRETQYF.

V and J are TRBV24-1 and TRBJ2-1, with 9 bases aligning to TRBD2. The V gene end was trimmed by 3 bases and the J gene end by 1 base; junction bases not matched to a gene: 6. This CDR3 region has 17 residues. Germline CDR1 and CDR2: KGHDR and SFDVKD. CDR3 sequence (DNA): TGTGCCACCAGTGATGCTAGCGGGATAGGGTCCTACAATGAGCAGTTCTTC. Its translation is CATSDASGIGSYNEQFF.

The chain links TRBV2 to TRBJ2-1, with 13 bases aligning to TRBD2. The junction had 8 bases not matched to a gene; V was cut back by 6 bases and J by 9 bases. Germline V gene sequence: CDR1 SNHLY, CDR2 FYNNEI. The CDR3 consists of 15 residues. CDR3 protein: CASSPGLAGSSEQFF. In nucleotides, the CDR3 is TGTGCCAGCAGCCCGGGACTAGCGGGATCAAGTGAGCAGTTCTTC.

Concerning this clone itself: Additional DNA sequences in this sample encode the identical CDR3. The chain couples TRBV28 to TRBJ1-2; D gene ambiguous. This CDR3 contains 13 residues. Looked up from germline, CDR1 is MDHEN and CDR2 is SYDVKM. The ends were cut back, 3 bases at V and 2 bases at J, with 7 bases in the middle. The CDR3 DNA follows: TGTGCCAGCAGTTTTCGGGGAAACTATGGCTACACCTTC. Translating it yields CASSFRGNYGYTF.

The CDR3 coding sequence is TGTGCCAGCAGCCACGACAGGGCCACCTACGAGCAGTACTTC. This sequence encodes CASSHDRATYEQYF. V and J are TRBV6-5 and TRBJ2-7, with 7 bases aligning to TRBD1. Looked up from germline, CDR1 is MNHEY and CDR2 is SVGAGI. The ends lost 6 bases at V and 2 bases at J; junction bases unmatched: 7. The CDR3 has 14 amino acids.

The chain links TRBV6-4 to TRBJ2-3; TRBD2 is a possible D gene (5 bases). V lost 2 bases and J lost 0, with 15 bases in between. In germline, CDR1 is MRHNA, CDR2 SNTAGT. This CDR3 region has 17 residues. CDR3 sequence: CASSDQWPSLSTDTQYF. The CDR3 DNA reads as TGTGCCAGCAGTGACCAATGGCCTAGCTTAAGCACAGATACGCAGTATTTT.

The chain carries TRBV24-1 and TRBJ2-7, with TRBD1 matching over 10 bases. V gave up 4 bases and J gave up 5 bases; unmatched junction bases: 7. The germline CDR1 and CDR2 sequences are KGHDR and SFDVKD. The CDR3 runs to 15 residues. CDR3 in DNA: TGTGCCACCAGTGAAAGCCGGGACAGGGGCCACGAGCAGTACTTC. Translated: CATSESRDRGHEQYF.

This chain links TRBV7-2 with TRBJ1-4; 9 bases line up with TRBD1. V lost 5 bases to trimming and J lost 8 bases; unmatched junction nucleotides: 6. CDR3 length: 14 residues. From germline, CDR1 is SGHTA and CDR2 FQGNSA. CDR3 amino acids: CASSQRTGEEKLFF. The CDR3 DNA is TGTGCCAGCAGCCAACGGACAGGGGAAGAAAAACTGTTTTTT.

In this sample, this clone turned up once. The chain carries TRBV4-2 and TRBJ2-3; TRBD2 matches at 8 bases. This CDR3 spans 16 amino acids. Germline V gene lookup returns CDR1 LGHNA and CDR2 YNFKEQ. The ends lost 2 bases at V and 3 bases at J; junction bases unmatched: 7. The CDR3 region has the DNA TGTGCCAGCAGCCAAACATCGGGAGGGTCGACAGATACGCAGTATTTT. Translation gives CASSQTSGGSTDTQYF.

Written as DNA, the CDR3 is TGTGCCAGCAGTCTTATCCGGGACAGGGGGTCGTACGAGCAGTACTTC. This translates into CASSLIRDRGSYEQYF. The chain joins TRBV6-4 to TRBJ2-7, with 11 bases matching TRBD1. CDR1 is MRHNA and CDR2 is SNTAGT in the germline V gene. The CDR3 sequence is 16 residues long. Trimming at V came to 5 bases and at J to 4 bases, leaving 10 bases not matched to a gene.

The chain employs TRBV5-1 and TRBJ1-4, with a tentative D call TRBD1 (6 bases). Germline CDR1 reads SGHRS; CDR2 reads YFSETQ. CDR3 length: 16 residues. Trimming pared 0 bases from V and 3 bases from J, leaving 12 bases between. CDR3 amino acids: CASSLEGRGSNEKLFF. CDR3 nucleotide sequence: TGCGCCAGCAGCTTGGAAGGCAGGGGATCTAATGAAAAACTGTTTTTT.